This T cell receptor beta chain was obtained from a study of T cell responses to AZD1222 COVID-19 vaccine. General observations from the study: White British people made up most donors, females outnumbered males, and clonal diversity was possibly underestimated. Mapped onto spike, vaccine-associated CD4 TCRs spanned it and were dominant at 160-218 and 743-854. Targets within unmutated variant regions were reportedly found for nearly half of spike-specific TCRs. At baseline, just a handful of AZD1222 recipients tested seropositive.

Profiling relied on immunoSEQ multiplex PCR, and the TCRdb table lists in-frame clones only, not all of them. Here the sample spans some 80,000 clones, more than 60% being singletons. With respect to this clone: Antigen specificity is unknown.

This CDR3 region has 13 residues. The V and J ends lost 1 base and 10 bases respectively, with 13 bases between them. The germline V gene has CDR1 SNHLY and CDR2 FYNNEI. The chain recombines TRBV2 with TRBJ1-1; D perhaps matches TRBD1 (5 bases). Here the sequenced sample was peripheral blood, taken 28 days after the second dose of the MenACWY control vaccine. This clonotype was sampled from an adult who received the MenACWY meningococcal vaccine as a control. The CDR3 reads CASSEGGIGGAFF. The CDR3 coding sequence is TGTGCCAGCAGTGAAGGGGGCATCGGAGGAGCTTTCTTT.